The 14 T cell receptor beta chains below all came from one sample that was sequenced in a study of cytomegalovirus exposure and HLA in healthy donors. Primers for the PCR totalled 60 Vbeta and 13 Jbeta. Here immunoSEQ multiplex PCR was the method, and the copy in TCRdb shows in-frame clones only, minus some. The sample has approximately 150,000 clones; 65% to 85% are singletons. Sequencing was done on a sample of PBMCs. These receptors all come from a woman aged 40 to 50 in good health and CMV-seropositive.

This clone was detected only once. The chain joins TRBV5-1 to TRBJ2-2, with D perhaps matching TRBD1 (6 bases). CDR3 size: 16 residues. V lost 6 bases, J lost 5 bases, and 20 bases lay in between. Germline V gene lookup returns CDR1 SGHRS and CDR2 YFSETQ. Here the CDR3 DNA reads TGCGCCAGCAAAACCGCAGGGGATTGGGTAACCGGGGAGCTGTTTTTT. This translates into CASKTAGDWVTGELFF.

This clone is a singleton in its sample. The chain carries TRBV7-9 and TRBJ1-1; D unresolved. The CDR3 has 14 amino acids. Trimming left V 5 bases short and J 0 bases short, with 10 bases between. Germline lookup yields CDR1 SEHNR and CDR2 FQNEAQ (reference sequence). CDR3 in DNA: TGTGCCAGCAGCATCCTAGTTTTGAACACTGAAGCTTTCTTT. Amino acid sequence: CASSILVLNTEAFF. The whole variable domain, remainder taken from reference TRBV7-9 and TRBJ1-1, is DTGVSQNPRHKITKRGQNVTFRCDPISEHNRLYWYRQTLGQGPEFLTYFQNEAQLEKSRLLSDRFSAERPKGSFSTLEIQRTEQGDSAMYLCASSILVLNTEAFFGQGTRLTVV.

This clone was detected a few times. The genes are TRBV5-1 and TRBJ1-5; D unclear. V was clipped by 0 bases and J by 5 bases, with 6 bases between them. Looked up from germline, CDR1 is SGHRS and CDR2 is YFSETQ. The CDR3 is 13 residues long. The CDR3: CASSLERDQPQHF. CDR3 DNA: TGCGCCAGCAGCTTGGAGAGGGATCAGCCCCAGCATTTT.

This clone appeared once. Here the CDR3 DNA reads TGCGCCAGCAGCCTACGGACTAGCGGGGTGAGCACAGATACGCAGTATTTT. Translating it yields CASSLRTSGVSTDTQYF. The chain combines TRBV4-1 with TRBJ2-3, with 12 bases lining up with TRBD2. This CDR3 spans 17 amino acids. V lost 4 bases, J lost 0 bases, and 5 bases stayed unmatched. CDR1 is MGHRA and CDR2 is YSYEKL in the germline V gene.

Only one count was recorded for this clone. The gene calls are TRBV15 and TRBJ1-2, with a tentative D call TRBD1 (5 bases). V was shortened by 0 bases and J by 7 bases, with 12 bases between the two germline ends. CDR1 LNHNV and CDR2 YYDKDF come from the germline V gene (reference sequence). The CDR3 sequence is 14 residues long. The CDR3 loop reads CATSRDEGTAGYTF. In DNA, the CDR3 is TGTGCCACCAGCAGAGATGAAGGGACTGCTGGCTACACCTTC.

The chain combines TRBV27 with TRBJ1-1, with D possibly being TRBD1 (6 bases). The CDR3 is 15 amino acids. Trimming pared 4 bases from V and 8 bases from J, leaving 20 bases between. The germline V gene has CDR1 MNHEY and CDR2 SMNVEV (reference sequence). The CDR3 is CASSSQYREGGEAFF. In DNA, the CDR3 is TGTGCCAGCAGTTCTCAGTACAGGGAGGGTGGGGAAGCTTTCTTT.

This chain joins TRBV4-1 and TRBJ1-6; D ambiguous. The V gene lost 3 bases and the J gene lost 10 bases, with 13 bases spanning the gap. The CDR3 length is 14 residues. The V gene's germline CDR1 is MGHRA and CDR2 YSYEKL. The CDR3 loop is CASSHQPTGSPLHF. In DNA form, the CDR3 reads TGCGCCAGCAGCCATCAACCCACGGGATCACCCCTCCACTTT.

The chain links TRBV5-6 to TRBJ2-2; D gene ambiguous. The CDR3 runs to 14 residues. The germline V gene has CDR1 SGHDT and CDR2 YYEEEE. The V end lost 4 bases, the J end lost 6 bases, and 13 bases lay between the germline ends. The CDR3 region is CASSAGSLPGELFF. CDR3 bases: TGTGCCAGCAGCGCCGGGTCCTTACCCGGGGAGCTGTTTTTT.

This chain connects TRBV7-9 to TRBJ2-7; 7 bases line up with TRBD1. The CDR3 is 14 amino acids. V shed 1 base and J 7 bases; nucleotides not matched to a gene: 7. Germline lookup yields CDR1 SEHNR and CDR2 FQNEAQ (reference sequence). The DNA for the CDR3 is TGTGCCAGCAGCTTAGGGCAGGGGGTCGGGGAGCAGTACTTC. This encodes CASSLGQGVGEQYF.

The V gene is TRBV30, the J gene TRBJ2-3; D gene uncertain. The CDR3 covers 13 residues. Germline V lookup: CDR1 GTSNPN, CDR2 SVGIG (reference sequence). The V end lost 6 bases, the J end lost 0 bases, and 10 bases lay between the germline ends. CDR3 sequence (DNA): TGTGCCTGCCTGGGCCGCAGCACAGATACGCAGTATTTT. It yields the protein CACLGRSTDTQYF.

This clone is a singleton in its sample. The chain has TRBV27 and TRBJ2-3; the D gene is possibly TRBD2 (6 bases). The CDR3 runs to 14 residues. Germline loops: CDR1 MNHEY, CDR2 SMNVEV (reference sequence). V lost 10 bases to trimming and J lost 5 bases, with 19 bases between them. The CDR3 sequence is CATRPEGTRDTQYF. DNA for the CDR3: TGTGCCACCAGGCCGGAGGGTACCAGAGATACGCAGTATTTT.

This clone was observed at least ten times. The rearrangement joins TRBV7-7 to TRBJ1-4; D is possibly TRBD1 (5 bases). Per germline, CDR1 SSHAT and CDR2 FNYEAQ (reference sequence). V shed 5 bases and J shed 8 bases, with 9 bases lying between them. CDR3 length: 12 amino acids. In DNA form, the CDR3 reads TGTGCCAGCAGCCTTGGGGGGGAAAAACTGTTTTTT. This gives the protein CASSLGGEKLFF. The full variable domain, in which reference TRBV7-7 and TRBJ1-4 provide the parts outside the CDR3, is GAGVSQSPRYKVTKRGQDVTLRCDPISSHATLYWYQQALGQGPEFLTYFNYEAQPDKSGLPSDRFSAERPEGSISTLTIQRTEQRDSAMYRCASSLGGEKLFFGSGTQLSVL.

The CDR3 DNA sequence: TGTGCCAGCAGCTTAGCAGGGGGAAATGGCTACACCTTC. Its protein product is CASSLAGGNGYTF. The genes are TRBV7-2 and TRBJ1-2; D may be TRBD1 (6 bases). Germline lookup yields CDR1 SGHTA and CDR2 FQGNSA. The CDR3 totals 13 residues. The V end lost 0 bases, the J end lost 6 bases, and 8 bases lay between the germline ends.

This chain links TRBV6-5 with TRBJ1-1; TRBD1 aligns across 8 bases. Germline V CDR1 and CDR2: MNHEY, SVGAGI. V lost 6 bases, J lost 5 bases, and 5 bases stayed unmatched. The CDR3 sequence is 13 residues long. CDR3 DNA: TGTGCCAGCAGCGGACAGGGAAAAACTGAAGCTTTCTTT. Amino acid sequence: CASSGQGKTEAFF.